Listed below are T cell receptor beta chains from one sample, sequenced in a study of PD-1 blockade in classical Hodgkin lymphoma. Assay: immunoSEQ multiplex PCR; the TCRdb copy retains only in-frame clones and omits some. The data contain tens of thousands of clones, over 75% of them singletons. The input for sequencing was peripheral blood mononuclear cells (PBMCs), taken before the fourth cycle of nivolumab. The receptor set was obtained from a human donor with classical Hodgkin lymphoma. CDR3s include the opening cysteine and the closing phenylalanine or tryptophan. Fields, in order: D gene, clone size, V gene, J gene, CDR3 DNA, CDR3 protein. A D gene is named only where the DNA matches it firmly. Where a row states a size, it is once, few, many or the class of an expanded clone; other rows omit it.

-	once	TRBV6-4	TRBJ1-1	TGTGCCAGCAGTGACTCGAGTCAGGGGCGGGAAGCTTTCTTT	CASSDSSQGREAFF
-	-	TRBV4-2	TRBJ2-6	TGTGCCAGCACCCTAAACTCTGGGGCCAACGTCCTGACTTTC	CASTLNSGANVLTF
-	-	TRBV20-1	TRBJ2-5	TGCAGTGCTAGGGGGAAAGAGACCCAGTACTTC	CSARGKETQYF
TRBD1	few	TRBV9	TRBJ2-7	TGTGCCAGCAGCCCCCGACAGGGTAGTACGTGGTACGAGCAGTACTTC	CASSPRQGSTWYEQYF
-	-	TRBV19	TRBJ2-6	TGTGCCAGTAGTACTGGGGAAACCGCTGGGGCCAACGTCCTGACTTTC	CASSTGETAGANVLTF
-	-	TRBV7-2	TRBJ2-3	TGTGCCAGCAGCGTCACCCGCGGGGGCCCTAGCACAGATACGCAGTATTTT	CASSVTRGGPSTDTQYF
-	-	TRBV15	TRBJ2-3	TGTGCCACCAGCAGTAATGTGGGCCGAGGACGGGGTACGCAGTATTTT	CATSSNVGRGRGTQYF
-	large	TRBV13	TRBJ2-3	TGTGCCAGCAGCTTAGTAGGCGGGGCAGGAGATACGCAGTATTTT	CASSLVGGAGDTQYF
TRBD2	-	TRBV14	TRBJ2-3	TGTGCCAGCAGCACCCTAGCGGGACTAGCAGGAGATACGCAGTATTTT	CASSTLAGLAGDTQYF
TRBD2	-	TRBV4-3	TRBJ2-3	TGCGCCAGCAGCCCTAGCGGGGGGGCCGCAGATACGCAGTATTTT	CASSPSGGAADTQYF
-	few	TRBV25-1	TRBJ1-4	TGTGCCAGCAGTGAAACAGCTGTTGAAAAACTGTTTTTT	CASSETAVEKLFF
TRBD1	-	TRBV11-2	TRBJ2-7	TGTGCCAGCAGCTTAGGGACAGGGGGTCGATCCTACGAGCAGTACTTC	CASSLGTGGRSYEQYF
-	-	TRBV7-2	TRBJ1-3	TGTGCCAGCAGCTTCACTAGAGGGACACTCGGTGACACCATATATTTT	CASSFTRGTLGDTIYF
-	-	TRBV7-9	TRBJ2-5	TGTGCCAGCAGCTTAGGGGATCTGGAGACCCAGTACTTC	CASSLGDLETQYF
TRBD2	-	TRBV4-1	TRBJ2-7	TGCGCCAGCAGCCAAGAGGGACTAGCGGGGGGATCGTACTTC	CASSQEGLAGGSYF
-	few	TRBV27	TRBJ2-1	TGTGCCAGCAGTTTATTACGGGACGAGATAGGTGAGCAGTTCTTC	CASSLLRDEIGEQFF
-	-	TRBV13	TRBJ2-3	TGTGCCAGCAAACCCCGTGGCGGGACGCAGTATTTT	CASKPRGGTQYF
TRBD1	-	TRBV9	TRBJ2-3	TGTGCCAGCAGCCCCCGGGACAGGGGAGGATCTGATGGGCAGTATTTT	CASSPRDRGGSDGQYF
-	-	TRBV29-1	TRBJ2-4	TGCAGCGTTGAAGATTTCTACCGGGGGACCAAAAACATTCAGTACTTC	CSVEDFYRGTKNIQYF
-	-	TRBV27	TRBJ2-1	TGTGCCAGCAGTCAAACAGGGGAGGCCTACAATGAGCAGTTCTTC	CASSQTGEAYNEQFF
-	once	TRBV6-5	TRBJ2-1	TGTGCCAGCAGTTACTCGAAAGGAGGCGATGAGCAGTTCTTC	CASSYSKGGDEQFF
TRBD1	-	TRBV28	TRBJ2-7	TGTGCCAGCAGCTCAATACTGGGGACAGGCTTCGACCTTTTCTACGAGCAGTACTTC	CASSSILGTGFDLFYEQYF
-	-	TRBV27	TRBJ2-3	TGTGCCAGCAGTTTATATGGGCGGGCTATCACAGATACGCAGTATTTT	CASSLYGRAITDTQYF
-	-	TRBV19	TRBJ2-2	TGTGCCAGTAGCCAGGGTTGGGGGGAGCTGTTTTTT	CASSQGWGELFF
TRBD1	-	TRBV2	TRBJ2-7	TGTGCCAGCAGGGGACAGGCAGGAGGGGGCTACGAGCAGTACTTC	CASRGQAGGGYEQYF
TRBD2	-	TRBV5-1	TRBJ2-3	TGCGCCAGCAGCTTGGAGGGCGGGGGACTCACAGATACGCAGTATTTT	CASSLEGGGLTDTQYF
-	-	TRBV5-1	TRBJ1-1	TGCGCCAGCAGTTCGTCAGTGAACACTGAAGCTTTCTTT	CASSSSVNTEAFF
TRBD1	-	TRBV7-8	TRBJ2-5	TGTGCCAGCAGCCTCTGGACAGGGGAAGAGACCCAGTACTTC	CASSLWTGEETQYF
-	-	TRBV7-2	TRBJ1-2	TGTGCCAGCAGCCCGAATCGGGGCGCCGGGACCTTC	CASSPNRGAGTF
TRBD2	-	TRBV27	TRBJ2-3	TGTGCCAGCAGTTTAGTTTTTAGCGGGGCCTCAGATACGCAGTATTTT	CASSLVFSGASDTQYF
-	-	TRBV11-3	TRBJ2-2	TGTGCCAGCAGCTCCGCCGTCACCGGGGAGCTGTTTTTT	CASSSAVTGELFF
-	-	TRBV18	TRBJ2-3	TGTGCCAGCTCACCACGGGAAGGGTCTAGCACAGATACGCAGTATTTT	CASSPREGSSTDTQYF
-	-	TRBV27	TRBJ1-2	TGTGCCAGCAGTTTTGGGCAGAACTATGGCTACACCTTC	CASSFGQNYGYTF
-	-	TRBV7-8	TRBJ1-1	TGTGCCAGCATCGGGAGCTACAACACTGAAGCTTTCTTT	CASIGSYNTEAFF
TRBD1	-	TRBV25-1	TRBJ1-6	TGTGCCACCCATGCGCGGGACAGGGGTGTCTCACCCCTCCACTTT	CATHARDRGVSPLHF
TRBD2	-	TRBV10-3	TRBJ2-3	TGTGCCATCGGAGGGCGGGGGGGTGACACAGATACGCAGTATTTT	CAIGGRGGDTDTQYF
-	-	TRBV11-2	TRBJ2-3	TGTGCCAGCAGCTCGGGCCGCCTATTTCTACACACAGATACGCAGTATTTT	CASSSGRLFLHTDTQYF
-	-	TRBV7-9	TRBJ2-1	TGTGCCAGCAGCTTAAGAAACGGCCCTTCGCGGACCAATGAGCAGTTCTTC	CASSLRNGPSRTNEQFF
-	-	TRBV11-3	TRBJ2-1	TGTGCCAGCAGTTTTGACCCGGGACCGACGAGCTCCTACAATGAGCAGTTCTTC	CASSFDPGPTSSYNEQFF
-	-	TRBV11-2	TRBJ1-2	TGTGCCAGCAGCATCCCGCCGGGCCTCTATGGCTACACCTTC	CASSIPPGLYGYTF
TRBD1	-	TRBV7-4	TRBJ2-7	TGTGCCAGCAGCTCCAGCTGGACAGGTTCTAGCTCCTACGAGCAGTACTTC	CASSSSWTGSSSYEQYF
TRBD2	-	TRBV5-1	TRBJ2-1	TGCGCCAGCAGCCCTGGACTAGCGGGGGGCCACAATGAGCAGTTCTTC	CASSPGLAGGHNEQFF
-	-	TRBV11-2	TRBJ1-4	TGTGCCAGCAGCCCCCCGTCTCGGCTCGGGGAAAAACTGTTTTTT	CASSPPSRLGEKLFF
TRBD1	-	TRBV11-2	TRBJ1-4	TGTGCCAGCAGGCGAACAGGGGGGCGAGAAAAACTGTTTTTT	CASRRTGGREKLFF